Described below is a single T cell receptor (beta chain) sequence and its context. Primers for the PCR totalled 60 Vbeta and 13 Jbeta. TCRdb keeps only in-frame clones here, not all; method: immunoSEQ multiplex PCR. Here the sample spans some 180,000 clones, about 77% being singletons. Losses at the gene ends were 8 bases for V and 5 bases for J; bases not matched to a gene: 3. The germline gives CDR1 GTSNPN, CDR2 SVGIG (reference sequence). The CDR3 extends over 11 amino acids. This sample is drawn from a study of cytomegalovirus exposure and HLA in healthy donors. J is TRBJ2-1 and V is TRBV30, with 7 bases lining up with TRBD2. Sample: PBMCs. The receptor comes from a female donor in good health and CMV-seronegative. Here the CDR3 reads CAQAGHNEQFF. As DNA, the CDR3 is TGTGCCCAAGCGGGGCACAATGAGCAGTTCTTC.